This entry is about one T cell receptor beta chain. The source of the sample is a study of blood T cell repertoires in COVID-19. Across the whole study: T cells, B-cell-depleted T cells, or PBMCs provided the cDNA or gDNA that served as material.

The CDR3 spans 12 residues. The germline gives CDR1 SNHLY, CDR2 FYNNEI. V lost 11 bases to trimming and J lost 7 bases, with 15 bases between them. Per the authors' pipeline: Nucleated cell counts were estimated from reference gene primer amplification. Profiling relied on immunoSEQ multiplex PCR, and the TCRdb table lists in-frame clones only, not all of them. That table gives V, J and clone size, and the DNA gave D and trimming. The profile shows 200,000 to 250,000 clones, about 90% of them singletons. This receptor was taken from a man in his fifties who had been exposed to COVID-19. This rearrangement joins TRBV2 to TRBJ1-5; a possible D gene is TRBD1 (6 bases). Sequencing was performed on PBMCs or T cells enriched from blood (not recorded which). The CDR3 coding sequence is TGTGCCGGGGGGGCGGCCGGCCAGCCCCAGCATTTT. It specifies CAGGAAGQPQHF.